The clone carrying this T cell receptor beta chain has at least ten counts. Its cognate antigen is unknown. The data are from a study of regulatory T cells in long-lasting Graves disease. The CDR3 runs to 14 residues. V trimming: 5 bases; J trimming: 7 bases; junction bases outside the gene matches: 1. Per germline, CDR1 SGHTA and CDR2 FQGNSA. Described time point: newly diagnosed GD, antithyroid drugs for less than 3 months. Extracted PBMC RNA gave rise to the TCR library. Investigators prepared the TCR beta libraries by applying iRepertoire HTBI primers and Arm-PCR of CDR3 regions. TCRdb ran MiXCR on the multiplex PCR reads and lists one entry per CDR3 protein. The sample holds about 500,000 distinct CDR3 sequences, approximately 12% seen once. General study findings and limits: It was in persistent disease that TRBV28, TRBJ1-2 and TRBJ2-5 were favored.

A further study also used this sample, focusing on T cells in Graves' hyperthyroidism and ophthalmopathy. As that study records: Primed by the HTBI set, a first-round RT-PCR was run on the TCR CDR3.

The chain joins TRBV7-2 to TRBJ1-6; 11 bases fit TRBD1. The sequence derives from a woman aged 25-40 years with Graves disease. The sample in question was peripheral blood mononuclear cells (PBMCs), obtained at new diagnosis, from a patient treated with antithyroid drugs. The CDR3 loop is CASSGDRGNSPLHF. Written as DNA, the CDR3 is TGTGCCAGCAGCGGGGACAGGGGGAATTCACCCCTCCACTTT.